Shown below are 15 T cell receptor beta chains from a single sample sequenced in a study of blood T cell repertoires in COVID-19. Only in-frame clones appear in the TCRdb table, and some are missing; sequencing was by immunoSEQ multiplex PCR. The top ten clones hold around 10% of a sample with fewer than 300,000 clones, roughly four fifths of them seen once. The material sequenced was peripheral blood. These TCRs come from a woman between 45 and 65 years old who had recovered from COVID-19.

The chain employs TRBV4-1 and TRBJ1-4; 9 positions agree with TRBD1. The CDR3 extends over 15 amino acids. V dropped 0 bases and J dropped 7; count of bases not matched to a gene: 3. The germline CDR1 and CDR2 sequences are MGHRA and YSYEKL. CDR3 coding DNA: TGCGCCAGCAGCCAAGATCAGGGACAGGGTGAAAAACTGTTTTTT. Protein product: CASSQDQGQGEKLFF.

The chain joins TRBV6-2 or TRBV6-3 to TRBJ2-3, with 11 bases identical to TRBD2. The CDR3 is 19 residues long. The trim removed 2 bases at V and 0 bases at J, leaving 10 bases unmatched. From germline, CDR1 is MNHEY and CDR2 SVGEGT. The CDR3 here is CASSYTTSGRTGSTDTQYF. In DNA form, the CDR3 reads TGTGCCAGCAGTTACACAACTAGCGGGAGAACGGGTAGCACAGATACGCAGTATTTT.

This clone was counted only a few times. The chain has TRBV7-9 and TRBJ2-1, with 8 bases fitting TRBD2. Germline V gene data show CDR1 as SEHNR and CDR2 as FQNEAQ (reference sequence). V lost 5 bases to trimming and J lost 2 bases; unmatched junction nucleotides: 5. CDR3 length: 15 amino acids. Written as DNA, the CDR3 is TGTGCCAGCAGCCCCGGCGGGGGGCCCTACAATGAGCAGTTCTTC. As protein: CASSPGGGPYNEQFF.

The chain joins TRBV11-3 to TRBJ2-2; weak D call: TRBD2 (7 bases). The CDR3 has 16 amino acids. Per germline, CDR1 SGHNT and CDR2 YENEEA. V shed 5 bases and J shed 4 bases, with 17 bases lying between them. CDR3 sequence: CASSPTGGRITGELFF. The CDR3 DNA reads TGTGCCAGCAGCCCCACCGGGGGGCGAATCACCGGGGAGCTGTTTTTT. Based on the CDR3 plus reference TRBV11-3 and TRBJ2-2, the full variable domain is EAGVVQSPRYKIIEKKQPVAFWCNPISGHNTLYWYLQNLGQGPELLIRYENEEAVDDSQLPKDRFSAERLKGVDSTLKIQPAELGDSAVYLCASSPTGGRITGELFFGEGSRLTVL.

DNA for the CDR3: TGTGCCAGCAGCGTAGCACGGGGGATCGCAGATACGCAGTATTTT. Translated: CASSVARGIADTQYF. This chain uses TRBV9 with TRBJ2-3, with TRBD2 as a possible D gene (6 bases). CDR1 is SGDLS and CDR2 is YYNGEE in the germline V gene. The germline V and J ends were trimmed by 0 bases and 4 bases, with 12 bases remaining between them. The CDR3 runs to 15 residues. Supplemented by reference TRBV9 and TRBJ2-3, the full variable domain reads DSGVTQTPKHLITATGQRVTLRCSPRSGDLSVYWYQQSLDQGLQFLIQYYNGEERAKGNILERFSAQQFPDLHSELNLSSLELGDSALYFCASSVARGIADTQYFGPGTRLTVL.

The chain employs TRBV10-3 and TRBJ2-5; TRBD2 matches at 10 bases. The length of the CDR3 is 17 residues. Looked up from germline, CDR1 is ENHRY and CDR2 is SYGVKD. Trimming took 5 bases from V and 5 from J; bases not matched to a gene: 14. CDR3 bases: TGTGCCATCAGTCGATCTAGCGGGAGTGCCCCGGGGGAGACCCAGTACTTC. Amino acid sequence: CAISRSSGSAPGETQYF.

The chain links TRBV9 to TRBJ2-1; TRBD1 agrees at 9 bases. CDR3 size: 14 residues. V gave up 3 bases and J gave up 5 bases; unmatched junction bases: 3. Germline CDR1 is SGDLS and CDR2 is YYNGEE. CDR3 DNA: TGTGCCAGCAGCGCAACAGGGGGCCACAATGAGCAGTTCTTC. It encodes CASSATGGHNEQFF.

The V and J genes are TRBV4-2 and TRBJ1-4; D ambiguous. Trimming took off 0 bases at V and 0 bases at J, with 8 bases between the two ends. Germline V lookup: CDR1 LGHNA, CDR2 YNFKEQ. The CDR3 is 16 residues long. DNA for the CDR3: TGTGCCAGCAGCCAAGAACAGTACGCAACTAATGAAAAACTGTTTTTT. Its translation: CASSQEQYATNEKLFF.

The V and J genes are TRBV7-9 and TRBJ2-4; tentative D call: TRBD2 (6 bases). The CDR3 extends over 16 amino acids. V lost 5 bases to trimming and J lost 0 bases, with 14 bases between them. The germline gives CDR1 SEHNR, CDR2 FQNEAQ (reference sequence). The CDR3 DNA reads TGTGCCAGCAGCCCTCTAGCGACTCTAGCCAAAAACATTCAGTACTTC. Protein: CASSPLATLAKNIQYF.

CDR3 sequence (DNA): TGCGCCAGCAGAGCAACCGTACTAGCGGGGAGGGAGACCCAGTACTTC. Translating gives CASRATVLAGRETQYF. This sequence joins TRBV4-1 and TRBJ2-5, with 10 bases lining up with TRBD2. This CDR3 spans 16 amino acids. Germline CDR1 reads MGHRA; CDR2 reads YSYEKL. V gave up 6 bases and J gave up 5 bases; unmatched junction bases: 12.

The J gene is TRBJ2-3, the V gene TRBV7-2; 8 nucleotides agree with TRBD2. There are 15 residues in the CDR3. Germline V gene lookup returns CDR1 SGHTA and CDR2 FQGNSA. V lost 3 bases, J lost 4 bases, and 6 bases stayed unmatched. This CDR3 is CASSFNRGGPDTQYF. For the CDR3, the DNA is TGTGCCAGCAGCTTTAACCGGGGGGGCCCAGATACGCAGTATTTT.

V and J are TRBV19 and TRBJ2-5, with 9 bases aligning to TRBD2. V lost 5 bases, J lost 5 bases, and 6 bases stayed unmatched. Germline CDR1 and CDR2: LNHDA and SQIVND (reference sequence). This CDR3 has 14 amino acids. The DNA for the CDR3 is TGTGCCAGTAGTCCCAGCGGGGGGATGGAGACCCAGTACTTC. Translation: CASSPSGGMETQYF.

V is TRBV4-2 and J is TRBJ1-6, with D perhaps TRBD1 (6 bases). This CDR3 contains 18 residues. V was trimmed by 2 bases and J by 11 bases, leaving 25 bases between them. The V gene's germline CDR1 is LGHNA and CDR2 YNFKEQ. CDR3 in amino acids: CASSQNTGRPSLGPPLHF. In nucleotides, the CDR3 is TGTGCCAGCAGCCAAAATACAGGGCGCCCCTCCCTAGGTCCACCCCTCCACTTT.

The sample holds many counts of this clone. The chain carries TRBV6-6 and TRBJ2-5; possibly TRBD2 for D (5 bases). The germline CDR1 and CDR2 sequences are MNHNY and SVGAGI (reference sequence). Trimming shortened V by 7 bases and J by 10 bases, and 13 bases separated the two germline ends. The CDR3 has 11 residues. The CDR3 DNA sequence: TGTGCCAGCACCAGAGGGCCAAACCAGTACTTC. Protein product: CASTRGPNQYF.

The chain combines TRBV28 with TRBJ2-7, with 7 bases lining up with TRBD2. CDR1 and CDR2 from the germline V gene are MDHEN and SYDVKM. Trimming removed 4 bases from V and 8 bases from J; junction bases left unmatched: 5. This CDR3 is 12 amino acids long. This chain's CDR3 is CASSYGEGQQYF. The DNA of the CDR3 is TGTGCCAGCAGTTATGGGGAGGGGCAGCAGTACTTC.